These 15 T cell receptor beta chains were all obtained from the same sample, sequenced in a study of T cell responses to AZD1222 COVID-19 vaccine. Produced via immunoSEQ multiplex PCR; TCRdb's table is partial and in-frame only. The data hold more than 75,000 clones, with more than 85% observed a single time. The source material was peripheral blood, sampled 28 days after the second AZD1222 dose. The receptors shown here come from an adult who received the AZD1222 COVID-19 vaccine.

The CDR3 nucleotides are TGTGCCACCAGTGGTATCCCGGGATTAGGGACCGGGGAGCTGTTTTTT. Protein: CATSGIPGLGTGELFF. The chain uses TRBV24-1 and TRBJ2-2; D may be TRBD2 (5 bases). V lost 5 bases and J 5 bases, leaving 17 bases between the germline ends. Germline loops: CDR1 KGHDR, CDR2 SFDVKD. CDR3 length: 16 residues.

The chain joins TRBV4-2 to TRBJ2-3, with 10 bases aligning to TRBD2. The CDR3 runs 13 residues. With 9 bases clipped from V and 4 bases from J, the junction kept 4 bases outside the gene matches. CDR1 is LGHNA and CDR2 is YNFKEQ in the germline V gene. The CDR3 DNA reads TGTGCCAGTTCTAGCGGGAGTGCAGATACGCAGTATTTT. Protein product: CASSSGSADTQYF.

V usage is TRBV12-3 or TRBV12-4 and J usage is TRBJ1-1; D is perhaps TRBD1 (6 bases). The CDR3 runs 12 residues. Trimming removed 7 bases from V and 7 bases from J, with 13 bases in between. CDR3 bases: TGTGCCAGCACCATGACAGGCAATGAAGCTTTCTTT. Translated, it gives CASTMTGNEAFF.

The gene calls are TRBV12-3 or TRBV12-4 and TRBJ2-3, with TRBD2 as a possible D gene (5 bases). This CDR3 is built from 12 residues. V lost 5 bases and J 9 bases, leaving 12 bases between the germline ends. CDR3 region: CASSGAVGTQYF. The CDR3 DNA is TGTGCCAGCAGTGGAGCGGTCGGAACGCAGTATTTT.

The V gene is TRBV6-5, the J gene TRBJ2-4; 9 bases fit TRBD1. This CDR3 has 14 amino acids. Germline values: CDR1 MNHEY, CDR2 SVGAGI. The J segment lost 7 bases and the V segment lost 6 bases, leaving 7 bases of the junction unmatched. Here the CDR3 reads CASSRDREKNIQYF. The CDR3 coding sequence is TGTGCCAGCAGCAGGGACAGGGAAAAGAACATTCAGTACTTC.

The V and J genes are TRBV19 and TRBJ2-3; 15 bases are a match to TRBD2. The CDR3 is 16 amino acids. CDR1 is LNHDA and CDR2 is SQIVND in the germline V gene (reference sequence). V dropped 4 bases and J dropped 6; count of bases not matched to a gene: 5. The CDR3 loop reads CASSRGLAGGWDTQYF. The CDR3 nucleotides are TGTGCCAGTAGTAGGGGACTAGCGGGAGGTTGGGATACGCAGTATTTT.

V gene TRBV3-1 (or the pseudogene TRBV3-2) combines with J gene TRBJ1-6; D ambiguous. V shed 2 bases and J shed 10 bases, with 9 bases lying between them. The CDR3 runs 13 residues. The germline V gene has CDR1 LGHDT and CDR2 YNNKEL (reference sequence). CDR3 in amino acids: CASSQRSRSPLHF. CDR3 sequence (DNA): TGTGCCAGCAGCCAAAGGAGCAGGTCACCCCTCCACTTT.

The chain carries TRBV2 and TRBJ2-5; D is perhaps TRBD1 or TRBD2 (5 bases each). V gave up 6 bases and J gave up 4 bases, with 9 bases separating them. This CDR3 contains 12 residues. Per the germline V gene, CDR1 is SNHLY and CDR2 is FYNNEI. The CDR3 spells CASSTGTETQYF. CDR3 in DNA: TGTGCCAGCAGCACCGGGACAGAGACCCAGTACTTC.

The chain uses TRBV4-3 and TRBJ2-5, with a tentative D call TRBD2 (6 bases). V gave up 4 bases and J gave up 1 base, with 7 bases separating them. The CDR3 covers 13 residues. CDR1 and CDR2 from the germline V gene are LGHNA and YSLEER. This chain's CDR3 is CASSLAVQETQYF. The CDR3 bases are TGCGCCAGCAGCCTAGCGGTCCAAGAGACCCAGTACTTC.

This chain links TRBV7-2 with TRBJ2-1, with 11 bases fitting TRBD2. This CDR3 is built from 15 residues. The V segment lost 5 bases and the J segment 5 bases; nucleotides outside the gene matches: 5. Germline CDR1 is SGHTA and CDR2 is FQGNSA. CDR3 DNA sequence: TGTGCCAGCAGCCCCGCGGGACTAGCGGACAATGAGCAGTTCTTC. As protein: CASSPAGLADNEQFF.

This chain joins TRBV5-1 and TRBJ1-1, with unresolved D. Germline assignment: CDR1 SGHRS and CDR2 YFSETQ. Trimming removed 4 bases from V and 7 bases from J, with 8 bases in between. This CDR3 spans 11 amino acids. The DNA of the CDR3 is TGCGCCAGCAGCCTGACCGGTGAAGCTTTCTTT. Translating gives CASSLTGEAFF.

This chain connects TRBV6-5 to TRBJ1-2; D might be TRBD1 (6 bases). Trimming cost V 6 bases and J 4 bases, with 18 bases left between them. Looked up from germline, CDR1 is MNHEY and CDR2 is SVGAGI. This CDR3 is 15 amino acids long. The CDR3 DNA reads TGTGCCAGCAGAACTGGGGGGGGCTCGGGCTATGGCTACACCTTC. It yields the protein CASRTGGGSGYGYTF.

The V gene is TRBV30, the J gene TRBJ1-6; D is undetermined. V gave up 3 bases and J gave up 5 bases, with 17 bases separating them. Per germline, CDR1 GTSNPN and CDR2 SVGIG (reference sequence). The CDR3 extends over 16 amino acids. CDR3 DNA sequence: TGTGCCTGGAGGGAGGTAAAAGGTCGACATAATTCACCCCTCCACTTT. It translates to CAWREVKGRHNSPLHF.

This chain uses TRBV7-9 with TRBJ1-1; the D is unclear. Trimming pared 11 bases from V and 5 bases from J, leaving 15 bases between. The CDR3 has 12 residues. Germline V gene lookup returns CDR1 SEHNR and CDR2 FQNEAQ (reference sequence). The CDR3 bases are TGTGCCCACATGGGGAGTGGGACTGAAGCTTTCTTT. It is translated as CAHMGSGTEAFF.

The J gene is TRBJ2-1, the V gene TRBV28; D tentatively reads TRBD1 or TRBD2 (5 bases each). This CDR3 region has 18 residues. Germline V gene lookup returns CDR1 MDHEN and CDR2 SYDVKM. Deletions cut 7 bases from V and 4 bases from J, with 26 bases between. The CDR3 DNA reads as TGTGCCAGCAATCCGTATGCCACACCGAGGGGCACTTACAATGAGCAGTTCTTC. Protein product: CASNPYATPRGTYNEQFF.